The 22 T cell receptor beta chains below all came from one sample that was sequenced in a study of blood T cell repertoires in COVID-19. Produced via immunoSEQ multiplex PCR; TCRdb's table is partial and in-frame only. The table has 400,000 to 500,000 clones, 75% to 90% seen once. Sample: peripheral blood. All receptors derive from a woman aged 30 to 39 with active or convalescent COVID-19.

The chain's CDR3 is CASSPNGPQGTDTQYF. Written as DNA, the CDR3 is TGCGCCAGCAGCCCTAACGGTCCACAGGGCACAGATACGCAGTATTTT. The chain links TRBV4-1 to TRBJ2-3; TRBD1 might be the D (5 bases). Trimming removed 4 bases at V and 1 base at J, with 15 bases between. The CDR3 has 16 residues. Germline CDR1 and CDR2: MGHRA and YSYEKL.

The chain carries TRBV7-9 and TRBJ1-1, with D uncertain. Germline assignment: CDR1 SEHNR and CDR2 FQNEAQ (reference sequence). With 0 bases removed from V and 7 bases from J, the gap between germline ends came to 12 bases. This CDR3 has 14 amino acids. CDR3 in amino acids: CASSLAGAEGEAFF. CDR3 coding DNA: TGTGCCAGCAGCTTAGCAGGCGCGGAAGGTGAAGCTTTCTTT.

The chain combines TRBV2 with TRBJ2-1, with 8 bases aligning to TRBD2. The CDR3 is made up of 14 amino acids. V lost 6 bases and J lost 0; bases outside the gene matches: 1. Germline assignment: CDR1 SNHLY and CDR2 FYNNEI. CDR3 DNA sequence: TGTGCCAGCAGGGCGGGGGGCTCCTACAATGAGCAGTTCTTC. This translates into CASRAGGSYNEQFF.

The chain carries TRBV7-2 and TRBJ1-2, with TRBD1 matching 9 bases. After removal of 2 bases from V and 5 bases from J, the junction contained 3 bases not matched to a gene. This CDR3 region has 14 residues. The germline gives CDR1 SGHTA, CDR2 FQGNSA. The CDR3, as DNA: TGTGCCAGCAGCTTATTTGACAGGGGGTATGGCTACACCTTC. Protein product: CASSLFDRGYGYTF.

The V call is TRBV19, the J call TRBJ1-1; tentative D call: TRBD1 (6 bases). V was clipped by 3 bases and J by 5 bases, with 16 bases between them. Germline assignment: CDR1 LNHDA and CDR2 SQIVND (reference sequence). CDR3 length: 15 amino acids. The CDR3 DNA reads as TGTGCCAGTAGTATGGGAAGGGGGAAGGTGACTGAAGCTTTCTTT. Translated: CASSMGRGKVTEAFF.

The chain links TRBV5-1 to TRBJ1-1; D may be TRBD1 (5 bases). V was clipped by 0 bases and J by 3 bases, with 9 bases between them. The CDR3 is made up of 14 amino acids. Germline V lookup: CDR1 SGHRS, CDR2 YFSETQ. DNA of the CDR3: TGCGCCAGCAGCTTGGACAGGCGGCACACTGAAGCTTTCTTT. Encoded protein: CASSLDRRHTEAFF.

This chain links TRBV10-2 with TRBJ2-3; possibly TRBD2 for D (6 bases). Germline loops: CDR1 WSHSY, CDR2 SAAADI. Trimming removed 0 bases from V and 5 bases from J, with 9 bases in between. This CDR3 is 14 amino acids long. CDR3: CASSESNGRDTQYF. In DNA form, the CDR3 reads TGCGCCAGCAGTGAGTCAAACGGGAGAGATACGCAGTATTTT.

The rearrangement joins TRBV28 to TRBJ2-7; 10 bases are shared with TRBD1. The CDR3 has 17 residues. J lost 0 bases, V lost 7 bases, and 12 bases had no gene match. Germline V gene sequence: CDR1 MDHEN, CDR2 SYDVKM. CDR3 residues: CASTGVGQGSASYEQYF. CDR3 sequence (DNA): TGTGCCAGCACCGGGGTGGGACAGGGGTCTGCCTCCTACGAGCAGTACTTC.

This clone was recorded a few times. This specimen includes other DNA sequences encoding the same CDR3. V is TRBV20-1 and J is TRBJ1-2; D may be TRBD1 (5 bases). The CDR3 sequence is 13 residues long. From germline, CDR1 is DFQATT and CDR2 SNEGSKA (reference sequence). Trimming pared 3 bases from V and 4 bases from J, leaving 12 bases between. CDR3 loop: CSASRQGFYGYTF. The DNA of the CDR3 is TGCAGTGCTAGTAGGCAGGGTTTCTATGGCTACACCTTC.

The rearrangement links TRBV5-1 to TRBJ1-6, with TRBD1 as a possible D gene (6 bases). The CDR3 contains 15 residues. The V end lost 2 bases, the J end lost 5 bases, and 11 bases lay between the germline ends. CDR1 is SGHRS, CDR2 YFSETQ, per germline. For the CDR3, the DNA is TGCGCCAGCAGCTTCGGACAGACCAATAATTCACCCCTCCACTTT. This codes for CASSFGQTNNSPLHF.

V usage is TRBV7-9 and J usage is TRBJ2-1; 8 bases map to TRBD2. CDR3 length equals 14 residues. Germline assignment: CDR1 SEHNR and CDR2 FQNEAQ (reference sequence). After removal of 5 bases from V and 5 bases from J, the junction contained 5 bases not matched to a gene. The CDR3 coding sequence is TGTGCCAGCAGCCCCCGGGGGGGAGACAATGAGCAGTTCTTC. This encodes CASSPRGGDNEQFF.

The chain joins TRBV6-6 to TRBJ2-1, with 7 bases identical to TRBD2. Germline CDR1 reads MNHNY; CDR2 reads SVGAGI (reference sequence). The V and J ends lost 4 bases and 10 bases, in that order; junction bases with no gene match: 13. The CDR3 spans 15 residues. Here the CDR3 reads CASSSSGGSSIEQFF. CDR3 coding DNA: TGTGCCAGCAGTTCCTCCGGGGGGTCCTCCATAGAGCAGTTCTTC.

The rearrangement joins TRBV4-1 to TRBJ1-5, with a weak D call TRBD1 (5 bases). The CDR3 runs 17 residues. Per the germline V gene, CDR1 is MGHRA and CDR2 is YSYEKL. V was clipped by 4 bases and J by 0 bases, with 16 bases between them. CDR3 sequence: CASSRVPQDYSNQPQHF. As DNA, the CDR3 is TGCGCCAGCAGCCGTGTACCACAGGACTATAGCAATCAGCCCCAGCATTTT.

The J gene is TRBJ1-4, the V gene TRBV12-5; the D gene is possibly TRBD1 (5 bases). Per the germline V gene, CDR1 is LGHNT and CDR2 is FRNRAP. This CDR3 spans 14 amino acids. Trimming took off 9 bases at V and 0 bases at J, with 11 bases between the two ends. The CDR3 loop reads CASTGPATNEKLFF. CDR3 bases: TGTGCTAGCACAGGCCCCGCAACTAATGAAAAACTGTTTTTT.

CDR3 coding DNA: TGTGCCATCAGGGGCGGGAGGGCCAACGACGAGCAGTACTTC. Translating it yields CAIRGGRANDEQYF. V usage is TRBV10-3 and J usage is TRBJ2-7; 9 positions agree with TRBD2. V shed 6 bases and J 5 bases; nucleotides not matched to a gene: 8. Germline loops: CDR1 ENHRY, CDR2 SYGVKD. This CDR3 contains 14 residues.

The chain uses TRBV7-9 and TRBJ1-5, with D possibly TRBD1 on 5 matching bases. Germline V CDR1 and CDR2: SEHNR, FQNEAQ (reference sequence). The CDR3 extends over 12 amino acids. V was shortened by 5 bases and J by 4 bases, with 6 bases between the two germline ends. The CDR3 is CASSPGNQPQHF. The CDR3 DNA reads TGTGCCAGCAGCCCAGGGAATCAGCCCCAGCATTTT. Full variable domain (missing parts from reference TRBV7-9 and TRBJ1-5): DTGVSQNPRHKITKRGQNVTFRCDPISEHNRLYWYRQTLGQGPEFLTYFQNEAQLEKSRLLSDRFSAERPKGSFSTLEIQRTEQGDSAMYLCASSPGNQPQHFGDGTRLSIL.

The chain combines TRBV11-2 with TRBJ1-2, with D unresolved. There are 14 residues in the CDR3. Germline loops: CDR1 SGHAT, CDR2 FQNNGV. Trimming removed 1 base at V and 2 bases at J, with 8 bases between. The CDR3 sequence: CASSLVRENYGYTF. As DNA, the CDR3 is TGTGCCAGCAGCTTAGTGCGAGAAAACTATGGCTACACCTTC.

This chain links TRBV6-6 with TRBJ1-2, with D possibly matching TRBD1 (6 bases). V lost 2 bases and J 2 bases, leaving 12 bases between the germline ends. Looked up from germline, CDR1 is MNHNY and CDR2 is SVGAGI (reference sequence). The CDR3 runs to 15 residues. The CDR3 is CASSYGQSKNYGYTF. Here the CDR3 DNA reads TGTGCCAGCAGTTACGGACAGTCCAAGAACTATGGCTACACCTTC.

CDR3 region: CASSQDTSVRQTQYF. CDR3 nucleotides: TGTGCCAGCAGCCAAGACACTAGCGTCAGACAGACCCAGTACTTC. This chain uses TRBV3-1 (or the pseudogene TRBV3-2) with TRBJ2-5; 7 nucleotides line up with TRBD2. Germline lookup yields CDR1 LGHDT and CDR2 YNNKEL (reference sequence). Unmatched junction bases numbered 7, after V lost 0 bases and J lost 6 bases. This CDR3 spans 15 amino acids.

As to this clone: Additional DNA sequences in this sample encode the identical CDR3. The rearrangement uses TRBV19 and TRBJ2-7; TRBD1 agrees at 7 bases. CDR3 length: 14 residues. The J segment lost 0 bases and the V segment lost 9 bases, leaving 8 bases of the junction unmatched. In germline, CDR1 is LNHDA, CDR2 SQIVND (reference sequence). The CDR3 DNA sequence: TGTGCCAGCTCCCGACAGGGAAGCTCCTACGAGCAGTACTTC. Translating it yields CASSRQGSSYEQYF.

The rearrangement joins TRBV6-4 to TRBJ2-1; D is unclear. Trimming pared 3 bases from V and 4 bases from J, leaving 7 bases between. The CDR3 loop spans 13 amino acids. Germline V gene lookup returns CDR1 MRHNA and CDR2 SNTAGT. The CDR3 sequence is CASSELPYNEQFF. The CDR3 DNA sequence: TGTGCCAGCAGTGAACTACCGTACAATGAGCAGTTCTTC.

The V call is TRBV3-1 (or the pseudogene TRBV3-2), the J call TRBJ2-1; 12 bases are shared with TRBD2. In germline, CDR1 is LGHDT, CDR2 YNNKEL (reference sequence). J gave up 8 bases and V 0 bases, and 5 bases lay outside the gene matches. The CDR3 is 16 amino acids. The CDR3 coding sequence is TGTGCCAGCAGCCAAGATCTAGCGGGAGGGTCCGATGAGCAGTTCTTC. Protein product: CASSQDLAGGSDEQFF.